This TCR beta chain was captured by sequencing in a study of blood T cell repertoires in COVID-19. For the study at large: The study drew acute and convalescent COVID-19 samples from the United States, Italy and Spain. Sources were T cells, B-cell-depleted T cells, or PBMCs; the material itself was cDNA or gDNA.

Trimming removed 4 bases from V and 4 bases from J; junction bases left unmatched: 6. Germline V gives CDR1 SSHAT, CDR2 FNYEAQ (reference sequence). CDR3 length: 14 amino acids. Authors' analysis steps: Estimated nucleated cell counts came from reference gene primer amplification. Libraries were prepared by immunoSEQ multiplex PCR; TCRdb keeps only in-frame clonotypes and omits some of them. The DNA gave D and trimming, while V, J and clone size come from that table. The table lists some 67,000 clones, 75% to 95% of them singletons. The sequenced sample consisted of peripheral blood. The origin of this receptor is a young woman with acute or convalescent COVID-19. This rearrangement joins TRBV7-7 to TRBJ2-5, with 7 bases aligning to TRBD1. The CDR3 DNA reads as TGTGCCAGCAGCTCCACAGGGGCGGGAGAGACCCAGTACTTC. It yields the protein CASSSTGAGETQYF.